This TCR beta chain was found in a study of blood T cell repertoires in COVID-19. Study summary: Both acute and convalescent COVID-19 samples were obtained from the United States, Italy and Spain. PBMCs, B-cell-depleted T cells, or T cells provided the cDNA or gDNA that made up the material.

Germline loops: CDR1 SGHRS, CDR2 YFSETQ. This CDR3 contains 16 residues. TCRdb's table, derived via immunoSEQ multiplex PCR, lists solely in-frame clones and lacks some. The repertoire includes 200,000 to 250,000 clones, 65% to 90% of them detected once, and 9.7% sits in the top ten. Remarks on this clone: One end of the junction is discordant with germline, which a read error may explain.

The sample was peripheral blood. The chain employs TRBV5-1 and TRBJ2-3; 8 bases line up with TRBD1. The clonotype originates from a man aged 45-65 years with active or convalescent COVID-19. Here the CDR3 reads CASSLWPGTGTDTQYF. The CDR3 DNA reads TGCGCCAGCAGCTTGTGGCCCGGGACAGGCACCGATACGCAGTATTTT.